Shown below are 15 T cell receptor beta chains from a single sample sequenced in a study of identical twins (dated by TCRdb to the mid-2010s). Libraries were constructed by 5' RACE. Instrument used: Illumina HiSeq 2000. The public reads were run again by TCRdb, first through fastp at Q25 and then through MiXCR, and only productive beta chains were kept. Identical CDR3 proteins give one entry, which carries the most common genes and DNA. The sample includes 650,000 to 800,000 distinct CDR3 sequences, with under 9% observed a single time. 0.98% of the sample comes from the top ten. The same sample was also studied in work on yellow fever vaccine responses in identical twins.

Sequenced input: PBMCs. The receptors here all came from a young woman in good health.

This clonotype was found a few times. The rearrangement links TRBV12-3 or TRBV12-4 to TRBJ2-2; TRBD2 agrees at 13 bases. The CDR3 is 17 residues long. After removal of 6 bases from V and 0 bases from J, the junction contained 4 bases not matched to a gene. CDR3 protein: CASSGLAGVPNTGELFF. As DNA, the CDR3 is TGTGCCAGCAGCGGACTAGCGGGAGTTCCGAACACCGGGGAGCTGTTTTTT.

This clonotype occurred a few times. This chain joins TRBV29-1 and TRBJ2-7; D not resolved. Germline CDR1 is SQVTM and CDR2 is ANQGSEA. This CDR3 region has 13 residues. V was shortened by 0 bases and J by 5 bases, with 11 bases between the two germline ends. In DNA, the CDR3 is TGCAGCGTTGAAGATCCCTACACCCACGAGCAGTACTTC. It specifies CSVEDPYTHEQYF.

A remark on this clonotype: One end of the junction does not line up with germline, which may come from a read error. The rearrangement links TRBV20-1 to TRBJ2-5; 7 positions match TRBD1. CDR1 and CDR2 (germline): DFQATT, SNEGSKA (reference sequence). The CDR3 totals 15 residues. This CDR3 is CSARDRVEAQETQYF. CDR3 DNA sequence: TGCAGTGCGAGAGACAGGGTCGAAGCCCAAGAGACCCAGTACTTC.

The chain links TRBV7-6 to TRBJ2-2; 14 nucleotides align to TRBD2. Germline lookup yields CDR1 SGHVS and CDR2 FNYEAQ. Losses at the gene ends were 4 bases for V and 7 bases for J; bases not matched to a gene: 11. The CDR3 contains 18 residues. CDR3 coding DNA: TGTGCCAGCAGCTCGACTAGCGGGGGGGCCGCGGCTAGCGGGGAGCTGTTTTTT. Amino acids: CASSSTSGGAAASGELFF.

This clonotype was observed a handful of times. The V gene is TRBV3-1, the J gene TRBJ2-5; D might be TRBD2 (7 bases). CDR3 length: 15 amino acids. Trimming pared 0 bases from V and 5 bases from J, leaving 13 bases between. Looked up from germline, CDR1 is LGHDT and CDR2 is YNNKEL (reference sequence). The CDR3 protein is CASSQDWGGGETQYF. CDR3 in DNA: TGTGCCAGCAGCCAAGATTGGGGAGGGGGGGAGACCCAGTACTTC.

The table lists this clonotype with many counts. The chain couples TRBV27 to TRBJ2-1, with TRBD2 identical over 7 bases. The CDR3 consists of 16 residues. Looked up from germline, CDR1 is MNHEY and CDR2 is SMNVEV (reference sequence). Losses at the gene ends were 7 bases for V and 4 bases for J; bases not matched to a gene: 13. CDR3 loop: CASISLGGTTYNEQFF. The DNA of the CDR3 is TGTGCCAGCATTTCCCTCGGGGGGACCACTTACAATGAGCAGTTCTTC.

This clonotype showed up many times. V usage is TRBV5-1 and J usage is TRBJ2-3, with 9 bases matching TRBD1. There are 15 residues in the CDR3. V dropped 4 bases and J dropped 5; count of bases not matched to a gene: 8. Germline CDR1 SGHRS, CDR2 YFSETQ. The CDR3 nucleotides read TGCGCCAGCAGCGCGAGACAGGGGGAGAGAGATACGCAGTATTTT. The encoded protein is CASSARQGERDTQYF.

This clonotype was seen at least ten times. This sequence joins TRBV7-9 and TRBJ2-3; D may correspond to TRBD1 or TRBD2 (5 bases each). Trimming took 3 bases from V and 12 from J, leaving 16 bases between them. The CDR3 is made up of 13 amino acids. Germline CDR1 and CDR2: SEHNR and FQNEAQ (reference sequence). CDR3 DNA: TGTGCCAGCAGCTTGACTAAGGATCAGGGACAGTATTTT. Translation: CASSLTKDQGQYF.

This clonotype was seen more than once but under ten times. The chain couples TRBV6-1 to TRBJ2-5, with a weak D call TRBD1 (5 bases). The germline V gene encodes CDR1 MNHNS and CDR2 SASEGT. CDR3 length equals 15 residues. The V end was cut by 6 bases, the J end by 2 bases, with 16 bases between. The CDR3 protein is CASRHGAKRQETQYF. The CDR3 DNA sequence: TGTGCCAGCAGGCATGGGGCCAAGAGGCAAGAGACCCAGTACTTC.

This clonotype was detected many times. A junction end diverges from the germline sequence, so it may reflect a read error. J is TRBJ1-5 and V is TRBV5-1, with D unresolved. This CDR3 is 13 amino acids long. The germline gives CDR1 SGHRS, CDR2 YFSETQ. CDR3 sequence: CASSLNSNQPQHF. The CDR3 coding sequence is TGTGCCAGCAGCTTAAATAGCAATCAGCCCCAGCATTTT.

This chain connects TRBV6-1 to TRBJ2-2; 9 bases align to TRBD2. The V gene's germline CDR1 is MNHNS and CDR2 SASEGT. The V segment lost 6 bases and the J segment 6 bases; nucleotides outside the gene matches: 5. This CDR3 spans 14 amino acids. Here the CDR3 reads CASRRGGAPGELFF. As DNA, the CDR3 is TGTGCCAGCAGGCGCGGGGGGGCGCCCGGGGAGCTGTTTTTT.

This clonotype was seen more than once but under ten times. The chain has TRBV5-5 and TRBJ1-2, with 7 bases that match TRBD1. The ends lost 1 base at V and 4 bases at J; junction bases unmatched: 4. Per the germline V gene, CDR1 is SGHKS and CDR2 is YYEKEE (reference sequence). This CDR3 region has 14 residues. In DNA form, the CDR3 reads TGTGCCAGCAGCTTGACCCAGGGGGTCTATGGCTACACCTTC. Residues: CASSLTQGVYGYTF.

This chain links TRBV6-2 or TRBV6-3 with TRBJ2-3, with a possible D match to TRBD2 (7 bases). Trimming cost V 7 bases and J 2 bases, with 13 bases left between them. CDR1 and CDR2 from the germline V gene are MNHEY and SVGEGT. This CDR3 is built from 14 residues. CDR3 sequence: CASKGGALTDTQYF. In DNA form, the CDR3 reads TGTGCCAGCAAGGGGGGGGCTCTCACAGATACGCAGTATTTT.

This clonotype was picked up a small number of times. This chain uses TRBV11-2 with TRBJ2-3; perhaps TRBD2 as D (6 bases). The V gene's germline CDR1 is SGHAT and CDR2 FQNNGV. This CDR3 spans 13 amino acids. V was shortened by 5 bases and J by 8 bases, with 14 bases between the two germline ends. The CDR3 DNA reads as TGTGCCAGCAGCCAAGCCGTGGGGGGTACGCAGTATTTT. As protein: CASSQAVGGTQYF. The variable domain in full, with the rest retrieved from reference TRBV11-2 and TRBJ2-3, is EAGVAQSPRYKIIEKRQSVAFWCNPISGHATLYWYQQILGQGPKLLIQFQNNGVVDDSQLPKDRFSAERLKGVDSTLKIQPAKLEDSAVYLCASSQAVGGTQYFGPGTRLTVL.

Only a few counts were recorded for this clonotype. This rearrangement joins TRBV7-9 to TRBJ2-5; 7 nucleotides line up with TRBD1. J lost 4 bases, V lost 3 bases, and 5 bases had no gene match. The CDR3 length is 14 residues. Germline CDR1 SEHNR, CDR2 FQNEAQ (reference sequence). Written as DNA, the CDR3 is TGTGCCAGCAGCTTCAGAGACAGGGCAGAGACCCAGTACTTC. Protein sequence: CASSFRDRAETQYF.